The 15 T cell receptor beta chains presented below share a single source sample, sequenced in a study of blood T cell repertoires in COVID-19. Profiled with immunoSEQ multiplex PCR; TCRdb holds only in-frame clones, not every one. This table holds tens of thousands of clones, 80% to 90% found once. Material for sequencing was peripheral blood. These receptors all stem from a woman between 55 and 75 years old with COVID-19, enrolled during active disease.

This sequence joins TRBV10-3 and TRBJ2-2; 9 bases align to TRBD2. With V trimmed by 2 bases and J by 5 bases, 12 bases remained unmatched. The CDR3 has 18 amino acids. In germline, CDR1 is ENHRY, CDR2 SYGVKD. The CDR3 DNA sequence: TGTGCCATCAGTGAGGTGGGGGTAGCGGGAGTCGGGACCGGGGAGCTGTTTTTT. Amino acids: CAISEVGVAGVGTGELFF.

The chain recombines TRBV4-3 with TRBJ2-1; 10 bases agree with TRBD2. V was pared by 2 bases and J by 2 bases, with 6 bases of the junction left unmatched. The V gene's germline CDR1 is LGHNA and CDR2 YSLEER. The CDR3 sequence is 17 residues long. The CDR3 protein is CASSQSFLAGAYNEQFF. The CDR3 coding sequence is TGCGCCAGCAGCCAATCGTTTCTAGCGGGGGCCTACAATGAGCAGTTCTTC.

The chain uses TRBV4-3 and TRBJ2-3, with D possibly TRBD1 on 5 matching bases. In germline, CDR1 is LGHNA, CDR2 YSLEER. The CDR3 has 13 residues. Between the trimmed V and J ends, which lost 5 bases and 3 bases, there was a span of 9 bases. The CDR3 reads CASSRGSTDTQYF. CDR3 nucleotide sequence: TGCGCCAGCAGCAGGGGTTCAACAGATACGCAGTATTTT.

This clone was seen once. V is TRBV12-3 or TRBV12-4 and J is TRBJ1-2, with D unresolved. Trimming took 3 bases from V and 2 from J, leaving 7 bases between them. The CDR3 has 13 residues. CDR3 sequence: CASSFRGNYGYTF. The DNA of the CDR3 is TGTGCCAGCAGTTTCAGAGGGAACTATGGCTACACCTTC.

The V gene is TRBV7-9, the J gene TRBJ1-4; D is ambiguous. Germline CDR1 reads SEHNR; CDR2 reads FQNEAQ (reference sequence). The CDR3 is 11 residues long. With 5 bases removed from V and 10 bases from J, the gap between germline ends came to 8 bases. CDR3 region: CASSRGRKLFF. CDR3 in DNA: TGTGCCAGCAGCCGAGGGAGAAAACTGTTTTTT.

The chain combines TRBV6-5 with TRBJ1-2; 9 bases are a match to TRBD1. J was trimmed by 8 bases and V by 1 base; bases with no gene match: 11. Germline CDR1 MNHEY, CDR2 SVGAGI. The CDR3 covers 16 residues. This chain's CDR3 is CASSYWTDRGINGYTF. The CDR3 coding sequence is TGTGCCAGCAGTTACTGGACAGACAGGGGGATCAACGGCTACACCTTC.

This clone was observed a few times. The CDR3 DNA is TGCGCCAGCAGCCAATCTCCAGATAGCAATCAGCCCCAGCATTTT. This sequence encodes CASSQSPDSNQPQHF. This chain connects TRBV4-1 to TRBJ1-5; D uncertain. V lost 2 bases, J lost 0 bases, and 8 bases lay in between. CDR3 length: 15 amino acids. CDR1 and CDR2 from the germline V gene are MGHRA and YSYEKL.

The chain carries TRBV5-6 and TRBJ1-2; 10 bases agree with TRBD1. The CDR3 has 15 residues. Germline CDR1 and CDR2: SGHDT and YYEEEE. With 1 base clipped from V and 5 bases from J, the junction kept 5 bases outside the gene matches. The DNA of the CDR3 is TGTGCCAGCAGCTTGCGGGACAGGGGCCAATATGGCTACACCTTC. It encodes CASSLRDRGQYGYTF. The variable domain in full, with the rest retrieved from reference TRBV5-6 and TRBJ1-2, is DAGVTQSPTHLIKTRGQQVTLRCSPKSGHDTVSWYQQALGQGPQFIFQYYEEEERQRGNFPDRFSGHQFPNYSSELNVNALLLGDSALYLCASSLRDRGQYGYTFGSGTRLTVV.

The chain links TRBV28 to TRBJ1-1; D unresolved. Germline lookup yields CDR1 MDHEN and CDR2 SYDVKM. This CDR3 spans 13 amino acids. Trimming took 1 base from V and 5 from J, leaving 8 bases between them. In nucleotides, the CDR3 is TGTGCCAGCAGTTTATACATGAGGACTGAAGCTTTCTTT. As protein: CASSLYMRTEAFF.

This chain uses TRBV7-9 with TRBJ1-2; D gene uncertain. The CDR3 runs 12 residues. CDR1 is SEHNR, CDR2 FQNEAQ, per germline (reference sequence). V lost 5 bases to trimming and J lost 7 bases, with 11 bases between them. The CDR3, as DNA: TGTGCCAGCAGCCCAGGCTTGGGTGGCTACACCTTC. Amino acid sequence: CASSPGLGGYTF.

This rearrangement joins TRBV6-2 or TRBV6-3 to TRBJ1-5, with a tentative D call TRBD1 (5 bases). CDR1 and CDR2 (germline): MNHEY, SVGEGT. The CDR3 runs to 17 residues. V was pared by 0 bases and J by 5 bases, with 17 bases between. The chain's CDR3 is CASSYSSTEPGDQPQHF. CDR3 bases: TGTGCCAGCAGTTACTCCTCGACAGAGCCTGGCGATCAGCCCCAGCATTTT.

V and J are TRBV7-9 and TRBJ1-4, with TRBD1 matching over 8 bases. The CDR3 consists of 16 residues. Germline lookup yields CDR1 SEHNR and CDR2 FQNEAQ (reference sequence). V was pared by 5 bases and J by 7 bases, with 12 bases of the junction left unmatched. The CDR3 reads CASSAPRTGRGEKLFF. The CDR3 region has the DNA TGTGCCAGCAGCGCCCCCCGGACAGGGAGGGGTGAAAAACTGTTTTTT.

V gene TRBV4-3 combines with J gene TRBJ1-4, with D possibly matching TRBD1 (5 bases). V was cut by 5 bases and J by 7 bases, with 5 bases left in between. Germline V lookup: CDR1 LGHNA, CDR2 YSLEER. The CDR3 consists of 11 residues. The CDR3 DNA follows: TGCGCCAGCAGCAGGGGTGAAAAACTGTTTTTT. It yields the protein CASSRGEKLFF.

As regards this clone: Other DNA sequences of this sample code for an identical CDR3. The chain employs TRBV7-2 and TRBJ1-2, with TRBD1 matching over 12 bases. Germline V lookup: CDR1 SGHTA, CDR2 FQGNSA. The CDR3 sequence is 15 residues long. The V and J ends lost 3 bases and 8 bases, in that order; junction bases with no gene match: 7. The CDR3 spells CASSLAGQGAGGYTF. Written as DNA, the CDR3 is TGTGCCAGCAGCTTGGCGGGACAGGGGGCAGGCGGCTACACCTTC.

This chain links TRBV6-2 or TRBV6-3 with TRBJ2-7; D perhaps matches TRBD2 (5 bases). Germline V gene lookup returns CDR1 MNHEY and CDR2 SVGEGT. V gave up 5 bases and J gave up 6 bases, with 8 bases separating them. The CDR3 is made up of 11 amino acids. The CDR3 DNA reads TGTGCCAGCAGTGACTACTTCGAGCAGTACTTC. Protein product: CASSDYFEQYF.